This T cell receptor beta chain originates from a study of CD4 and CD8 cells across lung adenocarcinoma regions. In TCRdb, the PCR reads were re-called with MiXCR into one record per CDR3 protein. The data hold 9,000 to 10,000 distinct CDR3 sequences, with 40% to 55% observed a single time. The CDR3 runs to 12 residues. Germline assignment: CDR1 SQVTM and CDR2 ANQGSEA. After removal of 7 bases from V and 8 bases from J, the junction contained 9 bases not matched to a gene. Samples came from patients with localized non-small cell lung adenocarcinoma. This receptor was obtained from a male donor with lung adenocarcinoma. The CD4 and CD8 labels of this study may be unreliable. The chain carries TRBV29-1 and TRBJ1-2; 8 positions match TRBD1. Sequences were obtained from CD4+ T cells from the margin of a lung tumor. The CDR3 nucleotides read TGCAGCGCACTACGGACAGGGCTGGGCTACACCTTC. This sequence encodes CSALRTGLGYTF.